Only one count was recorded for the clone carrying this T cell receptor beta chain. Antigen: not known. Additional DNA sequences in this sample encode the identical CDR3. The PCR employed 60 Vbeta primers together with 13 Jbeta primers. Sequencing was performed with immunoSEQ multiplex PCR; in TCRdb, only in-frame clones are kept and a portion is missing. The data show around 78,000 clones, approximately 77% seen once. This sample stems from a study of cytomegalovirus exposure and HLA in healthy donors. General study points: The study put under 200 TCR beta chains on its list as cytomegalovirus-associated. Reports credit the classifier with highly specific, highly sensitive diagnosis of cytomegalovirus status.

V shed 4 bases, J shed 0 bases, and the junction held 3 bases outside the gene matches. Germline V lookup: CDR1 SGHRS, CDR2 YFSETQ. The CDR3 totals 14 residues. Sequencing was carried out using PBMCs. The gene calls are TRBV5-1 and TRBJ1-2, with 7 positions matching TRBD1. The receptor was derived from a woman in her thirties or forties in good health and CMV-seropositive. The CDR3 here is CASSEGQTNYGYTF. Here the CDR3 DNA reads TGCGCCAGCAGCGAGGGACAGACTAACTATGGCTACACCTTC. Full variable domain (outside the CDR3, taken from reference TRBV5-1 and TRBJ1-2): KAGVTQTPRYLIKTRGQQVTLSCSPISGHRSVSWYQQTPGQGLQFLFEYFSETQRNKGNFPGRFSGRQFSNSRSEMNVSTLELGDSALYLCASSEGQTNYGYTFGSGTRLTVV.